The 25 T cell receptor beta chains given below trace back to one sample, sequenced in a study of CD8 T cells in Susac syndrome. RNA totalling about 0.5 to 1 ug underwent reverse transcription with random hexamers. MiXCR, run by TCRdb on the immunoSEQ multiplex PCR reads, gives a single entry per CDR3 protein. The profile shows about 300,000 distinct CDR3 sequences, almost 85% of them singletons. Sequencing was carried out using CD8+ T cells from PBMCs. Source of these receptors: a human donor with multiple sclerosis.

The chain has TRBV4-3 and TRBJ2-1; a possible D gene is TRBD2 (6 bases). V gave up 0 bases and J gave up 1 base, with 13 bases separating them. The CDR3 has 17 residues. Germline CDR1 LGHNA, CDR2 YSLEER. The CDR3 region is CASSQEDSGESYNEQFF. The CDR3 DNA reads TGCGCCAGCAGCCAAGAGGATAGCGGAGAGTCCTACAATGAGCAGTTCTTC.

The J gene is TRBJ1-1, the V gene TRBV9, with D perhaps TRBD1 (5 bases). The CDR3 totals 15 residues. Deletions cut 4 bases from V and 2 bases from J, with 15 bases between. Germline loops: CDR1 SGDLS, CDR2 YYNGEE. In DNA, the CDR3 is TGTGCCAGCAGCCCGCTGCAGGGCCCAAACACTGAAGCTTTCTTT. Protein product: CASSPLQGPNTEAFF.

The chain carries TRBV12-3 or TRBV12-4 and TRBJ1-1; D unresolved. This CDR3 is built from 15 residues. V was shortened by 5 bases and J by 2 bases, with 15 bases between the two germline ends. CDR3 amino acids: CASSIPGWQNTEAFF. CDR3 DNA: TGTGCCAGCAGTATACCCGGGTGGCAAAACACTGAAGCTTTCTTT.

The chain has TRBV28 and TRBJ2-7; the D is unclear. The CDR3 runs to 14 residues. Germline V CDR1 and CDR2: MDHEN, SYDVKM. V was trimmed by 5 bases and J by 0 bases, leaving 11 bases between them. CDR3 DNA sequence: TGTGCCAGCAGTAGACATCGGAGCTCCTACGAGCAGTACTTC. It codes for CASSRHRSSYEQYF.

The CDR3 nucleotides read TGTGCCAGTTCCTACCGGGACGGGTACAATGAGCAGTTCTTC. Translation: CASSYRDGYNEQFF. V is TRBV6-5 and J is TRBJ2-1, with D possibly called TRBD1 or TRBD2 (5 bases each). The CDR3 totals 14 residues. Trimming stripped 9 bases from V and 4 bases from J, with 16 bases between. Per the germline V gene, CDR1 is MNHEY and CDR2 is SVGAGI.

The chain uses TRBV15 and TRBJ1-2, with D unclear. Trimming shortened V by 0 bases and J by 8 bases, and 16 bases separated the two germline ends. The CDR3 is 15 residues long. Germline V gene sequence: CDR1 LNHNV, CDR2 YYDKDF (reference sequence). Here the CDR3 DNA reads TGTGCCACCAGCAGAGATCTTGGTAGGGTGGCCGGCTACACCTTC. The encoded protein is CATSRDLGRVAGYTF.

The V gene is TRBV7-2, the J gene TRBJ2-5, with TRBD2 matching 8 bases. After removal of 5 bases from V and 5 bases from J, the junction contained 10 bases not matched to a gene. Germline V gene sequence: CDR1 SGHTA, CDR2 FQGNSA. The CDR3 runs to 15 residues. The CDR3 here is CASSETGTRVETQYF. CDR3 DNA sequence: TGTGCCAGCAGCGAAACCGGGACTAGGGTGGAGACCCAGTACTTC. The whole variable domain, remainder taken from reference TRBV7-2 and TRBJ2-5, is GAGVSQSPSNKVTEKGKDVELRCDPISGHTALYWYRQSLGQGLEFLIYFQGNSAPDKSGLPSDRFSAERTGGSVSTLTIQRTQQEDSAVYLCASSETGTRVETQYFGPGTRLLVL.

This chain joins TRBV15 and TRBJ2-1; D gene ambiguous. CDR1 and CDR2 (germline): LNHNV, YYDKDF (reference sequence). The CDR3 runs 17 residues. The ends were cut back, 0 bases at V and 2 bases at J, with 14 bases in the middle. DNA of the CDR3: TGTGCCACCAGCAGAGATTTGCGAATGGGTACCTACAATGAGCAGTTCTTC. Residues: CATSRDLRMGTYNEQFF.

The V gene is TRBV11-2, the J gene TRBJ1-1; 8 nucleotides match TRBD1. The CDR3 is 16 amino acids. CDR1 and CDR2 from the germline V gene are SGHAT and FQNNGV. V gave up 3 bases and J gave up 5 bases; unmatched junction bases: 11. Here the CDR3 DNA reads TGTGCCAGCAGCTTCCCCAGGCAGGGGGCAGGGACTGAAGCTTTCTTT. As protein: CASSFPRQGAGTEAFF.

The chain combines TRBV27 with TRBJ1-2, with 8 bases fitting TRBD1. The CDR3 spans 13 residues. CDR1 is MNHEY and CDR2 is SMNVEV in the germline V gene (reference sequence). With 3 bases clipped from V and 8 bases from J, the junction kept 5 bases outside the gene matches. CDR3 sequence reads: CASSFGTGQGYTF. The CDR3 nucleotides are TGTGCCAGCAGTTTCGGGACAGGTCAGGGCTACACCTTC.

The rearrangement links TRBV4-3 to TRBJ2-7; tentative D call: TRBD2 (6 bases). The CDR3 sequence is 15 residues long. CDR1 and CDR2 (germline): LGHNA, YSLEER. V shed 1 base and J shed 0 bases, with 10 bases lying between them. This chain's CDR3 is CASSQGLGSSYEQYF. The CDR3 nucleotides are TGCGCCAGCAGCCAAGGTCTCGGGAGCTCCTACGAGCAGTACTTC.

V gene TRBV15 combines with J gene TRBJ2-3, with D possibly being TRBD2 (6 bases). The CDR3 length is 18 residues. Trimming stripped 5 bases from V and 0 bases from J, with 21 bases between. CDR1 is LNHNV, CDR2 YYDKDF, per germline (reference sequence). The CDR3 here is CATSHLLLRGTSTDTQYF. The DNA of the CDR3 is TGTGCCACCAGCCACCTCCTTTTACGCGGGACTAGCACAGATACGCAGTATTTT.

The J gene is TRBJ2-3, the V gene TRBV4-2; no clear D. V was shortened by 1 base and J by 4 bases, with 12 bases between the two germline ends. Germline-derived CDR1 and CDR2 are LGHNA and YNFKEQ. The CDR3 has 15 amino acids. The CDR3 sequence is CASSQGPPAADTQYF. CDR3 bases: TGTGCCAGCAGCCAAGGACCCCCCGCGGCAGATACGCAGTATTTT.

The rearrangement joins TRBV11-2 to TRBJ2-7, with 7 nucleotides matching TRBD1. The germline V gene encodes CDR1 SGHAT and CDR2 FQNNGV. The CDR3 has 16 residues. Losses at the gene ends were 3 bases for V and 5 bases for J; bases not matched to a gene: 13. In nucleotides, the CDR3 is TGTGCCAGCAGCTTCCAGAGGGGGACAGTTTTGAACGAGCAGTACTTC. This codes for CASSFQRGTVLNEQYF. The full variable domain, its missing parts supplied by reference TRBV11-2 and TRBJ2-7, is EAGVAQSPRYKIIEKRQSVAFWCNPISGHATLYWYQQILGQGPKLLIQFQNNGVVDDSQLPKDRFSAERLKGVDSTLKIQPAKLEDSAVYLCASSFQRGTVLNEQYFGPGTRLTVT.

This clonotype appeared once. The V gene is TRBV3-1, the J gene TRBJ1-2; TRBD1 is a possible D gene (6 bases). This CDR3 is built from 17 residues. The V end lost 5 bases, the J end lost 2 bases, and 21 bases lay between the germline ends. Germline CDR1 is LGHDT and CDR2 is YNNKEL (reference sequence). CDR3 residues: CASSITGTPARNYGYTF. CDR3 sequence (DNA): TGTGCCAGCAGCATAACCGGGACACCTGCTAGAAACTATGGCTACACCTTC.

This chain's CDR3 is CASSSGYSSYNEQFF. Here the CDR3 DNA reads TGTGCCAGCAGTAGCGGTTACAGCTCCTACAATGAGCAGTTCTTC. This chain connects TRBV2 to TRBJ2-1; tentative D call: TRBD2 (5 bases). V was clipped by 5 bases and J by 0 bases, with 11 bases between them. The germline CDR1 and CDR2 sequences are SNHLY and FYNNEI. The CDR3 length is 15 residues.

The J gene is TRBJ2-1, the V gene TRBV7-6; no clear D. Germline V CDR1 and CDR2: SGHVS, FNYEAQ. The V and J ends lost 0 bases and 6 bases respectively, with 9 bases between them. CDR3 length: 14 amino acids. The CDR3 nucleotides read TGTGCCAGCAGCTTAGCGATTCTAGGCAATGAGCAGTTCTTC. It codes for CASSLAILGNEQFF.

This chain uses TRBV19 with TRBJ1-5; 9 bases align to TRBD1. Germline CDR1 is LNHDA and CDR2 is SQIVND (reference sequence). V trimming: 6 bases; J trimming: 5 bases; junction bases outside the gene matches: 11. CDR3 length: 16 amino acids. In nucleotides, the CDR3 is TGTGCCAGTAGGCCCTGGGACAGGGAGGACGATCAGCCCCAGCATTTT. It codes for CASRPWDREDDQPQHF.

The V gene is TRBV6-1, the J gene TRBJ2-1; no clear D. Per germline, CDR1 MNHNS and CDR2 SASEGT. Between the trimmed V and J ends, which lost 5 bases and 0 bases, there was a span of 14 bases. The CDR3 contains 16 residues. CDR3 coding DNA: TGTGCCAGCAGTAAGGATAGTTATAGCTCCTACAATGAGCAGTTCTTC. Translating gives CASSKDSYSSYNEQFF.

The chain is built from TRBV28 and TRBJ2-5; 9 bases map to TRBD2. Trimming cost V 5 bases and J 4 bases; bases outside gene matches: 17. Germline V gene data show CDR1 as MDHEN and CDR2 as SYDVKM. The CDR3 runs to 18 residues. The CDR3 sequence: CASSRTGTSWGSGETQYF. Written as DNA, the CDR3 is TGTGCCAGCAGTCGTACCGGGACTAGCTGGGGGAGCGGAGAGACCCAGTACTTC. The variable domain in full, completed from reference TRBV28 and TRBJ2-5, reads DVKVTQSSRYLVKRTGEKVFLECVQDMDHENMFWYRQDPGLGLRLIYFSYDVKMKEKGDIPEGYSVSREKKERFSLILESASTNQTSMYLCASSRTGTSWGSGETQYFGPGTRLLVL.

This clonotype occurred a few times. V gene TRBV6-2 or TRBV6-3 combines with J gene TRBJ2-4; no reliable D call. With 2 bases removed from V and 8 bases from J, the gap between germline ends came to 7 bases. Germline CDR1 and CDR2: MNHEY and SVGEGT. CDR3 length equals 12 residues. CDR3 coding DNA: TGTGCCAGCAGTTACGGGGTATACATTCAGTACTTC. This translates into CASSYGVYIQYF.

The chain uses TRBV28 and TRBJ2-5, with a possible D match to TRBD2 (6 bases). The germline gives CDR1 MDHEN, CDR2 SYDVKM. The CDR3 has 16 residues. The germline V and J ends were trimmed by 8 bases and 1 base, with 20 bases remaining between them. CDR3 sequence (DNA): TGTGCCAGCGACACAGCGATTAGCGGAGCCCAAGAGACCCAGTACTTC. Protein product: CASDTAISGAQETQYF.

The rearrangement links TRBV30 to TRBJ1-2; 11 nucleotides align to TRBD1. CDR3 length equals 16 residues. CDR1 is GTSNPN and CDR2 is SVGIG in the germline V gene (reference sequence). V dropped 7 bases and J dropped 5; count of bases not matched to a gene: 15. The CDR3 DNA sequence: TGTGCCTCCCTTCAAGGGGACAGGGGGTTCCGGTATGGCTACACCTTC. It yields the protein CASLQGDRGFRYGYTF.

The chain uses TRBV5-1 and TRBJ2-1; D perhaps matches TRBD1 (6 bases). This CDR3 region has 16 residues. The V gene lost 3 bases and the J gene lost 6 bases, with 19 bases spanning the gap. In germline, CDR1 is SGHRS, CDR2 YFSETQ. This CDR3 reads CASSSGRTVFLNEQFF. CDR3 bases: TGCGCCAGCAGCTCGGGTAGGACAGTATTTCTCAATGAGCAGTTCTTC.

The CDR3 DNA follows: TGTGCCAGTAGTGTCATTGGGACTAGCCTAACCATGGCTTACAATGAGCAGTTCTTC. Protein product: CASSVIGTSLTMAYNEQFF. J is TRBJ2-1 and V is TRBV19; 9 bases are shared with TRBD2. This CDR3 comprises 19 residues. Germline V lookup: CDR1 LNHDA, CDR2 SQIVND (reference sequence). The J segment lost 4 bases and the V segment lost 5 bases, leaving 18 bases of the junction unmatched.